Listed below are T cell receptor beta chains from one sample, sequenced in a study of tumor-infiltrating lymphocytes in primary liver carcinoma. MiXCR, applied by TCRdb to the multiplex PCR reads, yields one record per CDR3 protein. The data show 85,000 to 100,000 distinct CDR3 sequences, with less than 75% seen just once and roughly 27% held by the top ten. The material sequenced was tumor-adjacent normal liver tissue. The receptors were gathered from a middle-aged man with primary liver carcinoma and hepatitis B virus infection. The CDR3 runs from the conserved cysteine through the conserved F or W. D genes are given only for firm matches. Some rows have no size entry. The others give once, few or many, or a class for an expanded clone.

j_gene | v_gene | abundance | len | d_gene | CDR3aa | CDR3nt
TRBJ2-3 | TRBV6-1 | many | 21 | TRBD2 | CASSLVFPGLAGGGGTDTQYF | TGTGCCAGCAGCCTTGTATTCCCGGGACTAGCGGGAGGAGGGGGAACAGATACGCAGTATTTT
TRBJ2-7 | TRBV28 | . | 16 | TRBD2 | CASSSGSKVLSYEQYF | TGTGCCAGCAGTAGCGGGAGTAAAGTTTTGTCCTACGAGCAGTACTTC
TRBJ2-2 | TRBV7-9 | few | 14 | . | CASSLTTSIGELFF | TGTGCCAGCAGCTTAACAACGAGCATCGGGGAGCTGTTTTTT
TRBJ2-6 | TRBV11-2 | . | 15 | TRBD1 | CASSLGTAGASVLTF | TGTGCCAGCAGCCTCGGGACAGCTGGGGCCAGTGTCCTGACTTTC
TRBJ2-7 | TRBV18 | . | 13 | . | CASSPLEEYEQYF | TGTGCCAGCTCTCCTCTAGAGGAGTACGAGCAGTACTTC
TRBJ2-1 | TRBV5-5 | many | 13 | . | CASSLGAYNEQFF | TGTGCCAGCAGCTTGGGGGCTTACAATGAGCAGTTCTTC
TRBJ2-3 | TRBV11-1 | . | 19 | . | CASSSEGSSVGARTDTQYF | TGTGCCAGCAGCTCTGAGGGAAGCTCTGTTGGAGCCCGCACAGATACGCAGTATTTT
TRBJ2-1 | TRBV6-1 | . | 16 | . | CANSGGLLSVYNEQFF | TGTGCCAACAGTGGAGGGCTACTATCGGTTTACAATGAGCAGTTCTTC
TRBJ2-3 | TRBV29-1 | . | 14 | . | CSVDPRRGTDTQYF | TGCAGCGTTGATCCCAGGAGGGGCACAGATACGCAGTATTTT
TRBJ1-1 | TRBV20-1 | . | 11 | TRBD1 | CSVYRGREAFF | TGCAGTGTTTACAGGGGTAGGGAGGCTTTCTTT
TRBJ2-4 | TRBV28 | few | 18 | TRBD1 | CASSLYGTGSLSKNIQYF | TGTGCCAGCAGTTTATATGGGACAGGGTCGTTGTCCAAAAACATTCAGTACTTC
TRBJ2-7 | TRBV6-1 | . | 13 | . | CANSAPGTHEQYF | TGTGCCAACAGTGCCCCGGGAACCCACGAGCAGTACTTT
TRBJ2-7 | TRBV11-2 | . | 15 | . | CANTLDRYSTYEQYF | TGTGCCAACACCTTAGATCGTTACTCTACTTACGAGCAGTACTTC
TRBJ1-1 | TRBV12-5 | . | 12 | . | CASGSGQGEAFF | TGTGCTAGTGGTTCGGGGCAGGGCGAAGCTTTCTTT
TRBJ2-7 | TRBV28 | . | 15 | TRBD2 | CASSLTGGGNYEQYF | TGTGCCAGCAGTTTGACTGGCGGGGGGAACTACGAGCAGTACTTC
TRBJ2-7 | TRBV5-6 | many | 12 | TRBD1 | CASSWTGREQYF | TGTGCCAGCAGCTGGACAGGGCGTGAGCAGTACTTC
TRBJ2-3 | TRBV28 | . | 14 | . | CASSSPGHTDTQYF | TGTGCCAGCAGTTCCCCAGGGCACACAGATACGCAGTATTTT
TRBJ2-7 | TRBV11-2 | . | 14 | . | CGSNRTGDSYEQYF | TGTGGCAGCAACCGCACTGGGGACTCCTACGAGCAGTACTTC
TRBJ2-5 | TRBV10-2 | once | 13 | . | CTSTTTGAGAQYF | TGCACCAGCACTACCACTGGCGCCGGGGCCCAGTACTTC
TRBJ1-5 | TRBV12-3/TRBV12-4 | . | 14 | TRBD1 | CASSSGQGEGPQHF | TGTGCCAGCAGTTCTGGACAGGGAGAAGGGCCCCAGCATTTT
TRBJ1-3 | TRBV6-1 | many | 11 | . | CASRVGNTIYF | TGTGCCAGCAGGGTTGGAAACACCATATATTTT
TRBJ2-7 | TRBV11-2 | . | 15 | . | CASRLGAGGSTEQYF | TGTGCCAGCAGGTTAGGGGCTGGAGGGAGTACCGAGCAGTACTTC
TRBJ2-5 | TRBV29-1 | . | 17 | . | CSVEGLPGVEIAETQYF | TGCAGCGTTGAGGGACTGCCGGGAGTAGAAATAGCGGAGACCCAGTACTTC
TRBJ1-2 | TRBV19 | . | 14 | . | CASSTPPTNYGYTF | TGTGCCAGTAGTACCCCTCCTACTAACTATGGCTACACCTTC
TRBJ2-3 | TRBV12-5 | . | 15 | TRBD2 | CASGSEAGRTDTQYF | TGTGCTAGTGGTTCCGAAGCGGGACGCACAGATACGCAGTATTTT
TRBJ2-1 | TRBV11-2 | . | 15 | . | CASTLEGRSNNEQFF | TGCGCCAGCACCTTAGAAGGGAGGAGCAACAATGAGCAGTTCTTC
TRBJ2-5 | TRBV11-2 | . | 16 | . | CASSPQGIGRGGTQYF | TGTGCCAGCAGCCCCCAAGGGATTGGGAGGGGGGGGACCCAGTACTTC
TRBJ1-1 | TRBV30 | many | 13 | . | CAWTRRGGSEAFF | TGTGCCTGGACAAGACGGGGGGGATCTGAAGCTTTCTTT
TRBJ1-1 | TRBV29-1 | . | 13 | . | CSVDATTNTEAFF | TGCAGCGTTGACGCAACCACGAACACTGAAGCTTTCTTC
TRBJ2-7 | TRBV12-3/TRBV12-4 | . | 14 | . | CASGLDHSSYEQYF | TGTGCCAGCGGTTTAGATCATAGCTCCTACGAGCAGTACTTC
TRBJ2-7 | TRBV30 | . | 14 | . | CAWRRTRAGYEQYF | TGTGCCTGGAGGAGGACAAGGGCGGGCTACGAGCAGTACTTC
TRBJ1-1 | TRBV11-2 | once | 15 | . | CASQNWVAALTEAFF | TGTGCCAGTCAAAACTGGGTGGCGGCACTCACTGAAGCTTTCTTT
TRBJ2-6 | TRBV6-1 | many | 16 | TRBD1 | CASSPGQGPGANVLTF | TGTGCCAGCAGTCCGGGACAGGGACCCGGGGCCAACGTCCTGACTTTC
TRBJ1-5 | TRBV11-2 | . | 18 | TRBD1 | CVSSLVGTGELWSQPQHF | TGTGTCAGCAGCTTAGTTGGGACAGGTGAATTATGGAGTCAGCCCCAGCATTTT
TRBJ2-7 | TRBV20-1 | . | 13 | TRBD1 | CSARVIQGFEQYF | TGCAGTGCTAGGGTTATACAGGGGTTCGAGCAGTACTTC
TRBJ2-2 | TRBV11-2 | . | 16 | TRBD2 | CAISLRASGISGELFF | TGTGCCATCAGCCTACGGGCGAGCGGGATATCCGGGGAGCTGTTTTTT
TRBJ2-5 | TRBV11-2 | . | 13 | . | CTSSSGVQETQYF | TGTACCAGCAGCTCGGGAGTCCAAGAGACCCAGTACTTC
TRBJ2-1 | TRBV29-1 | many | 14 | . | CSVEKQISYNEQFF | TGCAGCGTTGAGAAGCAAATCTCCTACAATGAGCAGTTCTTC
TRBJ2-3 | TRBV6-1 | . | 13 | . | CASNEIATDMQYF | TGTGCCAGCAATGAAATCGCCACAGATATGCAGTATTTT
TRBJ2-6 | TRBV11-2 | once | 18 | . | CASSLGPWHISGANVLTF | TGTGCCAGCAGCTTAGGGCCATGGCACATTTCTGGGGCCAACGTCCTGACTTTC
TRBJ2-3 | TRBV6-4 | . | 15 | TRBD2 | CASNGTSGSTDMQYF | TGTGCCAGCAATGGGACTAGCGGGAGCACAGATATGCAGTATTTT
TRBJ1-2 | TRBV20-1 | . | 15 | . | CSATAAVPTNYGYTF | TGCAGTGCTACGGCCGCAGTCCCCACCAACTATGGCTACACCTTC
TRBJ1-2 | TRBV5-6 | . | 15 | . | CASNLLNGADYGYTF | TGTGCCAGCAACTTGTTGAACGGGGCGGACTATGGCTACACCTTC
TRBJ2-1 | TRBV29-1 | . | 15 | . | CSIDPCGATRNEQFF | TGCAGCATTGACCCTTGCGGGGCCACCCGCAATGAGCAGTTCTTC
TRBJ1-5 | TRBV12-3/TRBV12-4 | . | 17 | . | CASSEATGPAGSQPQHF | TGTGCGAGCAGTGAGGCAACAGGGCCGGCGGGCAGTCAGCCCCAGCATTTT
TRBJ2-3 | TRBV5-1 | . | 16 | TRBD2 | CTSSSLAGKDTDTQYF | TGCACCAGCAGTAGTCTAGCGGGAAAGGACACAGATACGCAGTATTTT
TRBJ2-3 | TRBV11-2 | . | 15 | TRBD2 | CASSLLAGGEDTRYF | TGTGCCAGCAGCCTACTAGCGGGAGGAGAGGATACGCGGTATTTT
TRBJ2-3 | TRBV30 | few | 14 | TRBD1 | CAWTGGDALDTQYF | TGTGCCTGGACAGGGGGCGACGCCCTAGATACGCAGTATTTT
TRBJ2-2 | TRBV11-2 | . | 15 | . | CASSSVRGKAGELLF | TGTGCCAGCAGCTCTGTGAGGGGCAAAGCCGGGGAGCTGTTATTT
TRBJ2-7 | TRBV28 | . | 14 | TRBD2 | CASSVHAGVYEQYF | TGTGCCAGTAGCGTGCATGCGGGAGTCTACGAGCAGTACTTC
TRBJ2-2 | TRBV5-1 | few | 15 | TRBD2 | CASSYGTINTGELFF | TGCGCCAGCAGCTACGGGACTATAAACACCGGGGAGCTGTTTTTT
TRBJ2-5 | TRBV11-3 | . | 14 | TRBD1 | CVSSPGTVHGTHYF | TGTGTCAGCAGCCCCGGGACAGTGCATGGTACCCACTACTTC
TRBJ2-2 | TRBV11-2 | . | 17 | . | CASSRGLAERNTGELFF | TGTGCCAGCAGCAGAGGACTGGCGGAGCGGAACACTGGGGAGCTGTTTTTT
TRBJ1-2 | TRBV28 | . | 15 | TRBD1 | CASSLQGVGNYGYTF | TGTGCCAGCAGTTTACAGGGGGTAGGGAACTATGGCTACACCTTC
TRBJ2-1 | TRBV24-1 | . | 16 | . | CATSDSVGSSYNEQFF | TGTGCCACCAGTGATTCAGTAGGGAGCTCCTACAATGAGCAGTTCTTC
TRBJ2-2 | TRBV6-1 | many | 14 | . | CASVPQGNTGELFF | TGTGCCAGCGTTCCGCAGGGGAACACCGGGGAGCTGTTTTTT
TRBJ2-6 | TRBV10-3 | many | 15 | . | CAISGSTSGANVLTF | TGTGCCATCAGTGGCAGTACTTCTGGGGCCAACGTCCTGACTTTC
TRBJ2-3 | TRBV11-2 | . | 15 | . | CASSLGGPSTDMQYF | TGTGCCAGCAGCTTAGGCGGGCCAAGCACAGATATGCAGTATTTT